The 11 T cell receptor beta chains below were found in one sample sequenced in a study of a mutant IDH1 vaccine in newly diagnosed glioma. Time point denoted: week 5, during vaccination. Vaccinated patients received 300 ug of mutant IDH1 20-mer peptide per dose, with topical imiquimod. Libraries were prepared by immunoSEQ multiplex PCR; TCRdb keeps only in-frame clonotypes and omits some of them. The data contain about 40,000 clones, approximately 91% of them singletons. These receptors lack a known antigen. The material sequenced was PBMCs, taken from a glioma patient whose treatment included an IDH1 peptide vaccine. These receptors were collected from a man aged 45-60 years with glioma.

This clone occurred once. This chain connects TRBV5-1 to TRBJ2-7; 9 nucleotides agree with TRBD1. Germline V gene lookup returns CDR1 SGHRS and CDR2 YFSETQ. The CDR3 sequence is 16 residues long. V trimming: 0 bases; J trimming: 2 bases; junction bases outside the gene matches: 6. The CDR3 region is CASSLATGQGAYEQYF. The CDR3 nucleotides read TGCGCCAGCAGCTTGGCAACGGGACAGGGTGCCTACGAGCAGTACTTC.

This rearrangement joins TRBV15 to TRBJ2-5, with D maybe TRBD1 (5 bases). Trimming took off 5 bases at V and 2 bases at J, with 12 bases between the two ends. The CDR3 is 14 residues long. Looked up from germline, CDR1 is LNHNV and CDR2 is YYDKDF (reference sequence). This CDR3 is CATSGRGLQETQYF. Here the CDR3 DNA reads TGTGCCACCAGCGGTAGGGGCCTACAAGAGACCCAGTACTTC.

V gene TRBV5-6 combines with J gene TRBJ2-7; D may be TRBD1 or TRBD2 (5 bases each). V shed 7 bases and J shed 7 bases, with 12 bases lying between them. The CDR3 totals 11 residues. Per the germline V gene, CDR1 is SGHDT and CDR2 is YYEEEE. CDR3 loop: CASSSGTEQYF. The CDR3 nucleotides read TGTGCCAGCTCCTCCGGGACGGAGCAGTACTTC.

CDR3 loop: CASRLAEATDTQYF. The CDR3 DNA sequence: TGTGCCTCCCGACTAGCGGAGGCCACAGATACGCAGTATTTT. The chain links TRBV2 to TRBJ2-3, with 9 bases that match TRBD2. The CDR3 sequence is 14 residues long. The V segment lost 11 bases and the J segment 2 bases; nucleotides outside the gene matches: 8. The germline gives CDR1 SNHLY, CDR2 FYNNEI.

This clone was detected only a few times. The chain has TRBV14 and TRBJ2-2; D perhaps matches TRBD1 (6 bases). Germline loops: CDR1 SGHDN, CDR2 FVKESK. The CDR3 contains 19 residues. V was pared by 3 bases and J by 1 base, with 21 bases between. The CDR3: CASSHLLRTGPKNTGELFF. The CDR3 nucleotides read TGTGCCAGCAGCCACCTCCTCCGAACAGGGCCCAAGAACACCGGGGAGCTGTTTTTT.

CDR3 coding DNA: TGTGCCAGCAGGGAGAGTCGGGTCACAGATACGCAGTATTTT. This codes for CASRESRVTDTQYF. V gene TRBV6-5 combines with J gene TRBJ2-3; D ambiguous. The CDR3 has 14 residues. V lost 6 bases and J lost 2, with 12 bases in between. The germline gives CDR1 MNHEY, CDR2 SVGAGI.

The chain recombines TRBV6-1 with TRBJ1-2, with a possible D match to TRBD1 (5 bases). The CDR3 extends over 15 amino acids. Germline CDR1 reads MNHNS; CDR2 reads SASEGT. V was pared by 6 bases and J by 4 bases, with 18 bases between. The DNA for the CDR3 is TGTGCCAGCAGAGCTCAGGGTTTATTAGGCTATGGCTACACCTTC. Translated: CASRAQGLLGYGYTF.

This rearrangement joins TRBV6-5 to TRBJ1-5; TRBD1 matches at 7 bases. This CDR3 has 15 residues. CDR1 and CDR2 from the germline V gene are MNHEY and SVGAGI. V lost 5 bases, J lost 7 bases, and 11 bases stayed unmatched. The DNA for the CDR3 is TGTGCCAGCAGTCGGGACCAGACAGGGCGGCAGCCCCAGCATTTT. Translating it yields CASSRDQTGRQPQHF.

V and J are TRBV18 and TRBJ2-1; 12 nucleotides agree with TRBD2. This CDR3 region has 15 residues. V was pared by 3 bases and J by 7 bases, with 4 bases of the junction left unmatched. CDR1 is KGHSH, CDR2 LQKENI, per germline. In DNA form, the CDR3 reads TGTGCCAGCTCACCGACTAGCGGGAGATCAAATGAGCAGTTCTTC. Protein product: CASSPTSGRSNEQFF.

This chain's CDR3 is CASSQDQGGPNSPLHF. DNA for the CDR3: TGTGCCAGCAGCCAAGATCAGGGAGGCCCAAATTCACCCCTCCACTTT. The chain links TRBV4-2 to TRBJ1-6; weak D call: TRBD1 (5 bases). CDR3 length: 16 residues. Germline loops: CDR1 LGHNA, CDR2 YNFKEQ. V lost 0 bases, J lost 7 bases, and 13 bases lay in between.

The V gene is TRBV7-9, the J gene TRBJ2-1; 7 nucleotides align to TRBD1. This CDR3 has 15 amino acids. Germline CDR1 reads SEHNR; CDR2 reads FQNEAQ (reference sequence). V lost 6 bases, J lost 6 bases, and 11 bases stayed unmatched. The CDR3 loop reads CASRPSLTGTNEQFF. In DNA, the CDR3 is TGTGCCAGCAGGCCATCCCTGACAGGGACCAATGAGCAGTTCTTC.